The rows below give T cell receptor beta chains drawn from one sample of a study of lymphopenia after photon versus proton radiotherapy. Clones were read by immunoSEQ multiplex PCR, and TCRdb kept only the in-frame ones, dropping some. The sample lists roughly 53,000 clones, about 86% occurring once. Here the sequenced sample was peripheral blood, taken from a patient treated with photon-based radiotherapy. These receptors were taken from a man in his fifties with gastric cancer. The CDR3 runs from the conserved cysteine through the conserved F or W. Fields, in order: V gene, clone size, J gene, D gene, CDR3 DNA, CDR3 protein. The D gene is left open where the match is weak. Clone size, where shown, is once, few, many, or a class for clones that have expanded.

>TRBV7-6|NA|TRBJ2-7|TRBD2
TGTGCCAGCAGCTTAGCGCCGAGCGGGAGGATAGACGAGCAGTACTTC
CASSLAPSGRIDEQYF
>TRBV4-1|NA|TRBJ2-2|TRBD2
TGCGCCAGCAGCCAAGCTATGGGACTAGCGGGAGGGACCGGGGAGCTGTTTTTT
CASSQAMGLAGGTGELFF
>TRBV6-1|NA|TRBJ2-2|NA
TGTGCCAGCAGTGAATTAGTGGCCGGGGAGCTGTTTTTT
CASSELVAGELFF
>TRBV18|NA|TRBJ1-2|NA
TGTGCCAGCTCACCGGGGGGGCACTATGGCTACACCTTC
CASSPGGHYGYTF
>TRBV29-1|NA|TRBJ1-4|NA
TGCAGCGTTGAAGCAGGCAGGGATGAAAAACTGTTTTTT
CSVEAGRDEKLFF
>TRBV9|NA|TRBJ1-3|NA
TGTGCCAGCAGCGTAGGATGGGTCGCAGGAAACACCATATATTTT
CASSVGWVAGNTIYF
>TRBV7-9|NA|TRBJ2-5|NA
TGTGCCAGCAGCTTAGCCGGGGCCGGGGGAGAGACCCAGTACTTC
CASSLAGAGGETQYF
>TRBV7-6|NA|TRBJ2-2|TRBD2
TGTGCCAGCAGGCAGACTAGCGGTAACACCGGGGAGCTGTTTTTT
CASRQTSGNTGELFF
>TRBV14|NA|TRBJ2-1|NA
TGTGCCAGCAGCCACCTAATGACGCACTACAATGAGCAGTTCTTC
CASSHLMTHYNEQFF
>TRBV6-6|once|TRBJ2-7|NA
TGTGCCAGCAGTTACTCAGGGCAGGGGCCCTACGAGCAGTACTTC
CASSYSGQGPYEQYF
>TRBV19|NA|TRBJ2-2|TRBD2
TGTGCCAGTAACCTCGGGCCTAGCGGCGGTTGGGAGCTGTTTTTT
CASNLGPSGGWELFF
>TRBV7-6|NA|TRBJ2-7|TRBD1
TGTGCCAGCAGCTTAGCACAGGGGCACTACGAGCAGTACTTC
CASSLAQGHYEQYF
>TRBV19|once|TRBJ2-7|NA
TGTGCCAGTAAGAAGGGGACGGAGAGCTCCTACGAGCAGTACTTC
CASKKGTESSYEQYF
>TRBV15|NA|TRBJ2-7|NA
TGTGCCACCAGCGGAGACCCAGGGTCTAGCTCCTACGAGCAGTACTTC
CATSGDPGSSSYEQYF
>TRBV18|NA|TRBJ2-5|NA
TGTGCCAGCTCACCACCGTCCGGCGGCCCGCTCCCGGACTTC
CASSPPSGGPLPDF
>TRBV7-2|NA|TRBJ2-1|TRBD2
TGTGCCAGCAGCTCAGCCTTTAGCGGGAGAGGAACCTACAATGAGCAGTTCTTC
CASSSAFSGRGTYNEQFF
>TRBV9|NA|TRBJ2-1|TRBD2
TGTGCCAGCAGCTCCCGGACTAGCAGCTACAATGAGCAGTTCTTC
CASSSRTSSYNEQFF
>TRBV5-5|once|TRBJ1-1|TRBD1
TGTGCCAGCAGCGCGCAACCGACAGGGCCCAACACTGAAGCTTTCTTT
CASSAQPTGPNTEAFF
>TRBV6-6|NA|TRBJ1-4|NA
TGTGCCAGCACCGAAGGGGAATATGAAAAACTGTTTTTT
CASTEGEYEKLFF
>TRBV7-7|NA|TRBJ2-1|TRBD2
TGTGCCAGCAGCCTCTTAGCGGGAGCGGAAAACAACAATGAGCAGTTCTTC
CASSLLAGAENNNEQFF
>TRBV4-1|NA|TRBJ2-5|TRBD2
TGCGCCAGCAGCCGACTAGCGGGAACCCAAGAGACCCAGTACTTC
CASSRLAGTQETQYF
>TRBV7-2|NA|TRBJ2-7|TRBD2
TGTGCCAGCAGTTACTTAGCGGGACTCCCTTCCTACGAGCAGTACTTC
CASSYLAGLPSYEQYF
>TRBV7-9|NA|TRBJ2-7|NA
TGTGCCAGCAGCTTAATAAACTACGAGCAGTACTTC
CASSLINYEQYF
>TRBV2|NA|TRBJ1-2|NA
TGTGCCACTTCACGACAGGCGGCTAACTATGGCTACACCTTC
CATSRQAANYGYTF
>TRBV4-1|few|TRBJ2-2|TRBD1
TGCGCCAGCAGCCGCGGGACAGGGGTGACCGGGGAGCTGTTTTTT
CASSRGTGVTGELFF
>TRBV6-1|NA|TRBJ2-7|TRBD1
TGTGCCAGCAGTGACCCGAGACAGGGGGCCCTTCGCGAGCAGTACTTC
CASSDPRQGALREQYF
>TRBV27|NA|TRBJ2-1|TRBD2
TGTGCCGGGCTCCAGCGGGAGACGAAGAATGAGCAGTTCTTC
CAGLQRETKNEQFF
>TRBV18|NA|TRBJ2-2|TRBD1
TGTGCCAACCGGGGACAGGGACTGGCCGGGGAGCTGTTTTTT
CANRGQGLAGELFF
>TRBV6-1|NA|TRBJ2-7|NA
TGTGCCAGCAGTCCGGACAGTGGGGAAACCTACGAGCAGTACTTC
CASSPDSGETYEQYF
>TRBV27|NA|TRBJ2-7|TRBD2
TGTGCCAGCAGTTTCAGACTAGCGGGTTCTGGGGCCTACGAGCAGTACTTC
CASSFRLAGSGAYEQYF
>TRBV9|NA|TRBJ2-5|TRBD1
TGTGCCAGCAGCTTTAGACAGGGGGCTGGGCAAGAGACCCAGTACTTC
CASSFRQGAGQETQYF
>TRBV9|few|TRBJ2-2|TRBD2
TGTGCCAGCAGCGAGGGAATAGCGGGGTGGGGCACCGGGGAGCTGTTTTTT
CASSEGIAGWGTGELFF
>TRBV11-2|NA|TRBJ2-6|TRBD2
TGTGCCAGCAGCTTAACGGGGGGCTCTGGGGCCAACGTCCTGACTTTC
CASSLTGGSGANVLTF
>TRBV18|NA|TRBJ2-5|TRBD2
TGTGCCAGCTCACCGCTGGGGGGGGACCAAGAGACCCAGTACTTC
CASSPLGGDQETQYF
>TRBV18|once|TRBJ2-7|NA
TGTGCCAGCTCACCATTAGAGGGGAAAGCCGAGCAGTACTTC
CASSPLEGKAEQYF
>TRBV18|once|TRBJ2-1|NA
TGTGCCAGCTCACCACGCCACAATGAGCAGTTCTTC
CASSPRHNEQFF
>TRBV2|NA|TRBJ1-4|NA
TGTGCCAGCAGTGAAGTCCCGGGGACCCAAAATGAAAAACTGTTTTTT
CASSEVPGTQNEKLFF
>TRBV7-9|medium-sized|TRBJ1-1|NA
TGTGCCAGCAGCTCAGCACAGAACACTGAAGCTTTCTTT
CASSSAQNTEAFF
>TRBV11-2|few|TRBJ2-1|NA
TGTGCCAGCAGCCGCTTATTAGGAGTCAGGTACAATGAGCAGTTCTTC
CASSRLLGVRYNEQFF
>TRBV5-1|NA|TRBJ1-4|TRBD1
TGCGCCAGCAGCTTCGGGGGGACAGGGAGAACTAATGAAAAACTGTTTTTT
CASSFGGTGRTNEKLFF
>TRBV11-2|NA|TRBJ2-2|TRBD2
TGTGCCAGCAGCGCCTGGGGGACTAGCGGGAAGGCCGGGGAGCTGTTTTTT
CASSAWGTSGKAGELFF
>TRBV11-2|NA|TRBJ2-3|NA
TGTGCCAGCTTTGAAGTGGGCCGAGCAGATACGCAGTATTTT
CASFEVGRADTQYF
>TRBV9|NA|TRBJ2-6|TRBD2
TGTGCCAGCAGCGTAATAGCGGGAGGTTTTTCTGGGGCCAACGTCCTGACTTTC
CASSVIAGGFSGANVLTF
>TRBV11-3|large|TRBJ2-1|TRBD2
TGTGCCAGCAGCTTAGATGTGGGACTAGACAAGGGTGAGCAGTTCTTC
CASSLDVGLDKGEQFF
>TRBV7-9|NA|TRBJ1-2|TRBD1
TGTGCCAGCACCCCGAGAGCAGGGGGGGATGGCTACACCTTC
CASTPRAGGDGYTF
>TRBV7-8|few|TRBJ2-5|NA
TGTGCCAGCAGCAAGGGGTCTGCAGGGCGGCAAGAGACCCAGTACTTC
CASSKGSAGRQETQYF
>TRBV7-9|NA|TRBJ2-2|TRBD2
TGTGCCAGCAGCTCCGGGACTAGCGGGAGTTGGAGTTTCGCCGGGGAGCTGTTTTTT
CASSSGTSGSWSFAGELFF